This entry describes one T cell receptor (beta chain). The V and J ends lost 5 bases and 6 bases, in that order; junction bases with no gene match: 6. Germline V gives CDR1 PRHDT, CDR2 FYEKMQ (reference sequence). This CDR3 is 13 amino acids long. This entry is derived from a study of T cell repertoires in cytomegalovirus infection. Whole-study context: Public TCR beta signatures were indicative of both CMV infection and a matching HLA type.

MiXCR, run by TCRdb on the reads, gives a single entry per CDR3 protein. The sample records about 150,000 distinct CDR3 sequences, roughly a quarter being singletons. Sequenced sample: PBMCs. The V gene is TRBV13, the J gene TRBJ2-7; 8 nucleotides align to TRBD1. This TCR was sampled from a human donor in good health (CMV status not recorded). Some clones in this sample may be carry-over from other donors' samples. The CDR3 nucleotides read TGTGCCAGCAGCGAGGGGACAGGAGGCGAGCAGTACTTC. Translated, it gives CASSEGTGGEQYF.